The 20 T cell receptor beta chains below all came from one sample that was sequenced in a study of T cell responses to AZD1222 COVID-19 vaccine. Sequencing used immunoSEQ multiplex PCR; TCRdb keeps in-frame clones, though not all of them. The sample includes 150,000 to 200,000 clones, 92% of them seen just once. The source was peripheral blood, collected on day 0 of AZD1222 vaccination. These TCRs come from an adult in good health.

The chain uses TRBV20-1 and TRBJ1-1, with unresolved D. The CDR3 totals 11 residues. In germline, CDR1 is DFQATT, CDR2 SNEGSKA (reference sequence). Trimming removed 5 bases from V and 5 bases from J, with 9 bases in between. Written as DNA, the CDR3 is TGCAGTGCTCCGGGAGAGACTGAAGCTTTCTTT. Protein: CSAPGETEAFF.

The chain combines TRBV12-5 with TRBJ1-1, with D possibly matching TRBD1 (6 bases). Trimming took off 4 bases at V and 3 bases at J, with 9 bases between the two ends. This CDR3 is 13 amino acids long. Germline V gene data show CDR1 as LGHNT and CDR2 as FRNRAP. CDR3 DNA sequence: TGTGCTAGTGGTTCTAGGGGGGACACTGAAGCTTTCTTT. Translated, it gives CASGSRGDTEAFF.

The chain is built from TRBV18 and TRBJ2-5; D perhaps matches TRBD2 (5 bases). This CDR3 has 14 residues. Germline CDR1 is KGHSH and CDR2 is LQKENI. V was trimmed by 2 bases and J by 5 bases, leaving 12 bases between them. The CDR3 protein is CASSPAGVEETQYF. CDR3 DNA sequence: TGTGCCAGCTCACCAGCCGGGGTTGAGGAGACCCAGTACTTC.

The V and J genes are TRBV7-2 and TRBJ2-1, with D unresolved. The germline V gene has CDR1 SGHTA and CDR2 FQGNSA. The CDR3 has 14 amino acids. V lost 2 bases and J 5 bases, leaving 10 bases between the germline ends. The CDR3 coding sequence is TGTGCCAGCAGCTTATCAGCAGCTAACAATGAGCAGTTCTTC. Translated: CASSLSAANNEQFF.

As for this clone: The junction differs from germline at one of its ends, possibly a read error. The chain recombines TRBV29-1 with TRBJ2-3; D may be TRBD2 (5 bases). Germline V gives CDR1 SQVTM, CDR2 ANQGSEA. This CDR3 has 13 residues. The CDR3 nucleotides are TGCAACGTTTATCCGGGGTTCACAGATACGCAGTATTTT. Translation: CNVYPGFTDTQYF.

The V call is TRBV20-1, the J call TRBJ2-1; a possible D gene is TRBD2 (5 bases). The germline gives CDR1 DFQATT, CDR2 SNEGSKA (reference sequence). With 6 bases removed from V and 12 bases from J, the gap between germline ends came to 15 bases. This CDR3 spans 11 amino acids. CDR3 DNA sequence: TGCAGTGCCCCTCTAGCTTTCGGGCAGTTCTTC. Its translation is CSAPLAFGQFF.

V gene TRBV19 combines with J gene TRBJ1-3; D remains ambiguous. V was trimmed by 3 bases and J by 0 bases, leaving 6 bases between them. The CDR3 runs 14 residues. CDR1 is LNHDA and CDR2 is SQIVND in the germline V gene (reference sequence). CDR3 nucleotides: TGTGCCAGTAGTATTGGATTCTCTGGAAACACCATATATTTT. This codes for CASSIGFSGNTIYF.

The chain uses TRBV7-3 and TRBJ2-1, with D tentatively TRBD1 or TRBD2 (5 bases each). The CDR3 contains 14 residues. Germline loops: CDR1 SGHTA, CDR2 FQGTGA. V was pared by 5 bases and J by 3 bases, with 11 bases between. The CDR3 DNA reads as TGTGCCAGCAGCCTCGGGACCCGCTACAATGAGCAGTTCTTC. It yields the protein CASSLGTRYNEQFF.

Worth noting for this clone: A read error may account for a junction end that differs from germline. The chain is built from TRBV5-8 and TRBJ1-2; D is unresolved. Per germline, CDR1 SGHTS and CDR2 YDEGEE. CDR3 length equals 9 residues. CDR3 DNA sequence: TGTGCCAGCAGCTCCTTTGGCCACTTC. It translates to CASSSFGHF.

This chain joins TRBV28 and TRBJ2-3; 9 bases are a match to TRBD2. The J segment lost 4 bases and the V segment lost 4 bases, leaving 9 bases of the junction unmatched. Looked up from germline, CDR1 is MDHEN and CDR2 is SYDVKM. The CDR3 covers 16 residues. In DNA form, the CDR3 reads TGTGCCAGCAGTTACGGGCTAGCGGGATTCCCAGATACGCAGTATTTT. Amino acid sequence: CASSYGLAGFPDTQYF.

This CDR3 reads CASSHRDSTDTQYF. In DNA, the CDR3 is TGTGCCAGCTCACACCGGGACAGCACAGATACGCAGTATTTT. The chain combines TRBV18 with TRBJ2-3; tentatively, D is TRBD1 or TRBD2 (5 bases each). The germline gives CDR1 KGHSH, CDR2 LQKENI. V was clipped by 4 bases and J by 0 bases, with 8 bases between them. CDR3 length: 14 amino acids.

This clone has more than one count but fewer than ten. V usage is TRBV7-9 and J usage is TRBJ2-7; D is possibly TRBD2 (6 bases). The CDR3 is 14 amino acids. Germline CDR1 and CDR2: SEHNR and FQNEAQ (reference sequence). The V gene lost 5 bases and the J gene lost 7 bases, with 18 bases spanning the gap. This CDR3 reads CASSPSGGDGEQYF. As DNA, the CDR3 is TGTGCCAGCAGCCCAAGCGGAGGGGATGGGGAGCAGTACTTC.

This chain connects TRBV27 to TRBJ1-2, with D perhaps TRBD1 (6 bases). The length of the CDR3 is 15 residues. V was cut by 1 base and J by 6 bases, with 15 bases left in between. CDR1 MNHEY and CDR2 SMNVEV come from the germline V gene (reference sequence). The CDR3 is CASSLFGGTEDGYTF. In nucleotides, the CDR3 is TGTGCCAGCAGTTTATTCGGGGGCACGGAAGATGGCTACACCTTC.

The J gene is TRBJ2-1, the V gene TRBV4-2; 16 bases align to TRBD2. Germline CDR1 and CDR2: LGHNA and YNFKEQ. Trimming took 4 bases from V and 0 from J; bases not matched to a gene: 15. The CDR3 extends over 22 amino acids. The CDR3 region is CASSLPSPGLAGGEHSYNEQFF. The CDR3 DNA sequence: TGTGCCAGCAGCCTACCCTCTCCGGGACTAGCGGGGGGGGAACACTCCTACAATGAGCAGTTCTTC.

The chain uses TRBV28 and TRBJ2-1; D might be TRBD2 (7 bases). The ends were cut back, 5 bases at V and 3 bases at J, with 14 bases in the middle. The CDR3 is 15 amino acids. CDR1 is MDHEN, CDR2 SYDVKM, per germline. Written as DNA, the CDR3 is TGTGCCAGCAGTCAAGGGGGGGGCGGCTACAATGAGCAGTTCTTC. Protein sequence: CASSQGGGGYNEQFF.

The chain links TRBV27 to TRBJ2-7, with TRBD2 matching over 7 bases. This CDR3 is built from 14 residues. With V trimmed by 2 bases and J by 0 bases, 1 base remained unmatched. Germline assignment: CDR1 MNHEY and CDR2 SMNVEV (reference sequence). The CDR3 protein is CASSLGTNSYEQYF. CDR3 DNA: TGTGCCAGCAGTTTAGGGACTAACTCCTACGAGCAGTACTTC.

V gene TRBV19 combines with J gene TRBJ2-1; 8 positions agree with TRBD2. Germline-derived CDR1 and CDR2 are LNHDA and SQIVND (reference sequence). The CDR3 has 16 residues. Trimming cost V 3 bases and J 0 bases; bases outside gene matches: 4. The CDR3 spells CASSIPGTSSYNEQFF. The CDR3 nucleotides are TGTGCCAGTAGTATCCCCGGGACTAGCTCCTACAATGAGCAGTTCTTC.

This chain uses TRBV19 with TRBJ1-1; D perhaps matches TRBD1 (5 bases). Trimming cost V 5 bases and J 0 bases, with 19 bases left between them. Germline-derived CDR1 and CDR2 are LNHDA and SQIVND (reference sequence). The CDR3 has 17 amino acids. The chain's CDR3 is CASSPIIMGRLNTEAFF. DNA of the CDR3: TGTGCCAGTAGTCCAATTATCATGGGACGATTGAACACTGAAGCTTTCTTT.

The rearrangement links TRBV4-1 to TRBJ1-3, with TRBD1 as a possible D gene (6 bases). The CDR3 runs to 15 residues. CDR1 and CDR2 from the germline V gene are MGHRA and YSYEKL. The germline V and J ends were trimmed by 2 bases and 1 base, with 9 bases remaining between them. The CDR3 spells CASSQLQGSGNTIYF. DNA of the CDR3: TGCGCCAGCAGCCAACTTCAGGGGTCTGGAAACACCATATATTTT.

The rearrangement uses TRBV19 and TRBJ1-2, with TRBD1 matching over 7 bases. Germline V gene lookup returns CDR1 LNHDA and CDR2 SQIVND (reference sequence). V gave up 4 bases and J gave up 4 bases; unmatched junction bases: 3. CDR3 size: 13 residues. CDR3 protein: CASSTGGLYGYTF. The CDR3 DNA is TGTGCCAGTAGTACAGGGGGACTCTATGGCTACACCTTC.